Listed here are 30 T cell receptor beta chains from one sample, sequenced in a study of blood T cells in healthy people across ages. A second 7 to 11 cycle PCR used barcoded and J-beta primers. From the 5' RACE reads, TCRdb called clonotypes with MiXCR, one entry per CDR3 protein. The profile covers about 680,000 distinct CDR3 sequences, with 49% appearing a single time and 30% to 35% taken by the ten largest. Sequencing used blood. These receptors were collected from a woman aged 55-70 years in good health.

This clonotype appeared a few times. V gene TRBV28 combines with J gene TRBJ2-7; D possibly corresponds to TRBD2 (6 bases). Looked up from germline, CDR1 is MDHEN and CDR2 is SYDVKM. The germline V and J ends were trimmed by 7 bases and 7 bases, with 26 bases remaining between them. CDR3 length: 16 residues. The CDR3 region is CASKRGGTLLLGEQYF. The CDR3 DNA reads TGTGCCAGCAAGAGAGGCGGGACCCTTCTTCTTGGTGAGCAGTACTTC.

The gene calls are TRBV21-1 and TRBJ2-4; TRBD1 is the table's D call and was not checked against the DNA. TRBV21-1 is deemed a pseudogene. The CDR3 sequence is 16 residues long. The CDR3 DNA reads as TGTGCCAGCAGCAAAGGACAGAAGTATTTTGGAAACAGTCGGTACTTC. Its protein product is CASSKGQKYFGNSRYF.

The chain links TRBV4-3 to TRBJ2-7, with D uncertain. CDR3 length equals 18 residues. Trimming removed 0 bases from V and 0 bases from J, with 18 bases in between. The germline CDR1 and CDR2 sequences are LGHNA and YSLEER. CDR3 sequence reads: CASSQELLQAASSYEQYF. As DNA, the CDR3 is TGCGCCAGCAGCCAAGAGCTTTTGCAGGCCGCTAGCTCCTACGAGCAGTACTTC.

The chain links TRBV5-5 to TRBJ2-7; TRBD1 aligns across 9 bases. From germline, CDR1 is SGHKS and CDR2 YYEKEE (reference sequence). CDR3 size: 15 residues. V trimming: 3 bases; J trimming: 2 bases; junction bases outside the gene matches: 6. Here the CDR3 reads CASSSAGTGTYEQYF. DNA for the CDR3: TGTGCCAGCAGCTCGGCCGGGACAGGGACCTACGAGCAGTACTTC.

This clonotype was seen only a few times. The chain couples TRBV25-1 to TRBJ2-5; D uncertain. This CDR3 comprises 13 residues. V lost 5 bases and J 5 bases, leaving 12 bases between the germline ends. In germline, CDR1 is MGHDK, CDR2 SYGVNS. The CDR3, as DNA: TGTGCCAGCAGTAAGCCAACCCCGGAGACCCAGTACTTC. Translated: CASSKPTPETQYF.

The chain recombines TRBV5-5 with TRBJ2-7; a weak D match, TRBD2 (6 bases). V dropped 4 bases and J dropped 5 bases, with 13 bases sitting between them. The CDR3 is 13 amino acids. CDR1 is SGHKS, CDR2 YYEKEE, per germline (reference sequence). CDR3 DNA sequence: TGTGCCAGCAGCCAAGGACGGGGGAACGAGCAGTACTTC. Amino acids: CASSQGRGNEQYF.

This clonotype has a single count. The rearrangement links TRBV5-1 to TRBJ2-1; 10 nucleotides agree with TRBD2. Germline trimming cut 4 bases from V and 7 bases from J; bases unmatched to any gene: 5. The CDR3 loop spans 14 amino acids. Germline V lookup: CDR1 SGHRS, CDR2 YFSETQ. Written as DNA, the CDR3 is TGCGCCAGCAGCGAGAGCGGGAGGGGGAATGAGCAGTTCTTC. Translated, it gives CASSESGRGNEQFF.

V gene TRBV6-5 combines with J gene TRBJ2-7; no clear D. The CDR3 covers 15 residues. Germline-derived CDR1 and CDR2 are MNHEY and SVGAGI. V was pared by 0 bases and J by 0 bases, with 9 bases between. For the CDR3, the DNA is TGTGCCAGCAGTTACTCTACCCAAGACTCCTACGAGCAGTACTTC. Amino acids: CASSYSTQDSYEQYF.

The chain joins TRBV18 to TRBJ2-5, with D unclear. The J call is in doubt because the DNA end fits TRBJ2-7 better. Germline loops: CDR1 KGHSH, CDR2 LQKENI. The CDR3 spans 13 residues. CDR3 coding DNA: TGTGCCAGCTCACCACCGGCGCTCTACGAGCAGTACTTC. Translated, it gives CASSPPALYEQYF.

The CDR3 bases are TGCAGCGGGTTTGGGACAGGGCCCGGCGGCTACACCTTC. Translation gives CSGFGTGPGGYTF. V gene TRBV29-1 combines with J gene TRBJ1-2, with 9 positions matching TRBD1. CDR1 and CDR2 from the germline V gene are SQVTM and ANQGSEA. This CDR3 is built from 13 residues. Unmatched junction bases numbered 11, after V lost 7 bases and J lost 8 bases. The variable domain in full, completed from reference TRBV29-1 and TRBJ1-2, reads SAVISQKPSRDICQRGTSLTIQCQVDSQVTMMFWYRQQPGQSLTLIATANQGSEATYESGFVIDKFPISRPNLTFSTLTVSNMSPEDSSIYLCSGFGTGPGGYTFGSGTRLTVV.

Only a few counts were recorded for this clonotype. CDR3 loop: CASSFRQGRYEQYF. The CDR3 nucleotides are TGTGCCAGCAGTTTTCGGCAGGGGCGGTACGAGCAGTACTTC. The J gene is TRBJ2-7, the V gene TRBV28; possibly TRBD1 for D (6 bases). CDR3 size: 14 residues. V lost 3 bases and J 4 bases, leaving 13 bases between the germline ends. In germline, CDR1 is MDHEN, CDR2 SYDVKM.

This clonotype was seen more than once but under ten times. V and J are TRBV20-1 and TRBJ2-1, with 13 bases fitting TRBD2. This CDR3 has 18 amino acids. Germline CDR1 DFQATT, CDR2 SNEGSKA (reference sequence). With V trimmed by 4 bases and J by 2 bases, 11 bases remained unmatched. In nucleotides, the CDR3 is TGCAGTGCTATCTCACGCGGACTAGCGGGAGCGCCCTACAATGAGCAGTTCTTC. Its protein product is CSAISRGLAGAPYNEQFF.

This clonotype was seen a handful of times. The chain uses TRBV7-2 and TRBJ2-2; D unresolved. Germline CDR1 SGHTA, CDR2 FQGNSA. CDR3 length: 14 amino acids. V was pared by 5 bases and J by 3 bases, with 10 bases between. The CDR3 here is CASSLLLYTGELFF. The CDR3, as DNA: TGTGCCAGCAGCCTCCTTTTATACACCGGGGAGCTGTTTTTT.

V is TRBV18 and J is TRBJ2-3, with 8 bases that match TRBD1. In germline, CDR1 is KGHSH, CDR2 LQKENI. CDR3 length equals 17 residues. The V and J ends lost 3 bases and 7 bases, in that order; junction bases with no gene match: 15. CDR3 in amino acids: CASSPTDRGGIANTQYF. CDR3 nucleotides: TGTGCCAGCTCACCCACCGACAGGGGCGGGATTGCGAATACGCAGTATTTT.

There are a few counts of this clonotype. The V call is TRBV6-1, the J call TRBJ2-5; D might be TRBD1 (5 bases). V lost 2 bases and J 5 bases, leaving 12 bases between the germline ends. Per the germline V gene, CDR1 is MNHNS and CDR2 is SASEGT. There are 14 residues in the CDR3. CDR3 DNA sequence: TGTGCCAGCAGTGAAAGGGGATTCGGGGAGACCCAGTACTTC. This translates into CASSERGFGETQYF.

In this sample, this clonotype turned up a few times. V usage is TRBV29-1 and J usage is TRBJ1-2; D is unresolved. Between the trimmed V and J ends, which lost 3 bases and 3 bases, there was a span of 2 bases. Germline V gene data show CDR1 as SQVTM and CDR2 as ANQGSEA. This CDR3 spans 10 amino acids. The CDR3 sequence: CSVDDYGYTF. The CDR3 DNA reads TGCAGCGTTGACGACTATGGCTACACCTTC. Full variable domain (outside the CDR3, taken from reference TRBV29-1 and TRBJ1-2): SAVISQKPSRDICQRGTSLTIQCQVDSQVTMMFWYRQQPGQSLTLIATANQGSEATYESGFVIDKFPISRPNLTFSTLTVSNMSPEDSSIYLCSVDDYGYTFGSGTRLTVV.

This chain joins TRBV20-1 and TRBJ2-3; 10 bases agree with TRBD2. The CDR3 loop spans 14 amino acids. With V trimmed by 2 bases and J by 5 bases, 4 bases remained unmatched. In germline, CDR1 is DFQATT, CDR2 SNEGSKA (reference sequence). The CDR3 DNA sequence: TGCAGTGCTAGACTAGCGGGAGTAGAAGATACGCAGTATTTT. Protein product: CSARLAGVEDTQYF.

V gene TRBV4-2 combines with J gene TRBJ2-1; 8 bases align to TRBD2. In germline, CDR1 is LGHNA, CDR2 YNFKEQ. The J segment lost 7 bases and the V segment lost 1 base, leaving 9 bases of the junction unmatched. This CDR3 comprises 16 residues. CDR3 loop: CASSQGSAGGLNEQFF. In nucleotides, the CDR3 is TGTGCCAGCAGCCAAGGCTCGGCGGGGGGCCTAAATGAGCAGTTCTTC.

There are a few counts of this clonotype. V is TRBV7-9 and J is TRBJ1-2; tentative D call: TRBD1 (5 bases). The CDR3 runs to 16 residues. Trimming took off 5 bases at V and 3 bases at J, with 19 bases between the two ends. Germline CDR1 SEHNR, CDR2 FQNEAQ (reference sequence). The chain's CDR3 is CASSGGRQGEDYGYTF. The CDR3 DNA reads TGTGCCAGCAGCGGGGGGAGGCAGGGTGAAGACTATGGCTACACCTTC.

This clonotype has at least ten counts. The chain has TRBV10-3 and TRBJ1-1, with 8 nucleotides matching TRBD1. The CDR3 is made up of 15 amino acids. The germline CDR1 and CDR2 sequences are ENHRY and SYGVKD. V lost 2 bases and J lost 1; bases outside the gene matches: 3. In nucleotides, the CDR3 is TGTGCCATCAGTGAGGACGACAGGGGGAACACTGAAGCTTTCTTT. Protein: CAISEDDRGNTEAFF.

The V call is TRBV6-1, the J call TRBJ2-3, with TRBD2 matching 8 bases. The CDR3 runs to 16 residues. Germline V gene lookup returns CDR1 MNHNS and CDR2 SASEGT. V lost 2 bases, J lost 3 bases, and 7 bases stayed unmatched. This chain's CDR3 is CASSEQSGRRTDTQYF. The CDR3 DNA is TGTGCCAGCAGTGAACAGAGCGGGAGAAGGACAGATACGCAGTATTTT.

This chain uses TRBV5-1 with TRBJ2-1; 7 positions agree with TRBD1. CDR1 SGHRS and CDR2 YFSETQ come from the germline V gene. CDR3 length: 15 amino acids. V dropped 2 bases and J dropped 5; count of bases not matched to a gene: 7. CDR3: CASSFTGTADNEQFF. The CDR3, as DNA: TGCGCCAGCAGCTTCACCGGGACAGCCGACAATGAGCAGTTCTTC.

This clonotype was counted many times. V usage is TRBV7-2 and J usage is TRBJ1-2; D gene unclear. Deletions cut 1 base from V and 9 bases from J, with 9 bases between. In germline, CDR1 is SGHTA, CDR2 FQGNSA. This CDR3 comprises 12 residues. The CDR3 reads CASSLVTESYTF. The CDR3 DNA reads as TGTGCCAGCAGCTTAGTCACAGAAAGCTACACCTTC.

The chain combines TRBV3-1 with TRBJ1-6, with TRBD1 matching over 10 bases. V lost 1 base and J lost 8; bases outside the gene matches: 2. Germline-derived CDR1 and CDR2 are LGHDT and YNNKEL (reference sequence). The CDR3 spans 15 residues. CDR3 sequence: CASSQAGTGDSPLHF. The CDR3 DNA reads as TGTGCCAGCAGCCAAGCCGGGACAGGGGATTCACCCCTCCACTTT.

The chain joins TRBV12-5 to TRBJ2-3; D gene ambiguous. Per the germline V gene, CDR1 is LGHNT and CDR2 is FRNRAP. The V end was cut by 9 bases, the J end by 1 base, with 11 bases between. The CDR3 contains 13 residues. In DNA, the CDR3 is TGTGCTAGGGGCACGGCGGGCACAGATACGCAGTATTTT. This sequence encodes CARGTAGTDTQYF.

This clonotype showed up just a few times. The chain employs TRBV2 and TRBJ1-2, with D hard to call. This CDR3 contains 14 residues. Germline V gives CDR1 SNHLY, CDR2 FYNNEI. V gave up 4 bases and J gave up 8 bases, with 17 bases separating them. The CDR3 is CASSGTLPRSGYTF. CDR3 coding DNA: TGTGCCAGCAGTGGCACTCTGCCGCGATCGGGCTACACCTTC.

The chain employs TRBV5-1 and TRBJ1-1; D may be TRBD1 (5 bases). V was shortened by 3 bases and J by 2 bases, with 11 bases between the two germline ends. CDR1 is SGHRS and CDR2 is YFSETQ in the germline V gene. The CDR3 extends over 14 amino acids. As DNA, the CDR3 is TGCGCCAGCAGCTATGACAGCCGAAACACTGAAGCTTTCTTT. Residues: CASSYDSRNTEAFF. The full variable domain, rest sourced from reference TRBV5-1 and TRBJ1-1, is KAGVTQTPRYLIKTRGQQVTLSCSPISGHRSVSWYQQTPGQGLQFLFEYFSETQRNKGNFPGRFSGRQFSNSRSEMNVSTLELGDSALYLCASSYDSRNTEAFFGQGTRLTVV.

The chain combines TRBV6-6 with TRBJ1-5; 9 positions agree with TRBD1. V lost 6 bases to trimming and J lost 6 bases; unmatched junction nucleotides: 9. CDR3 length equals 15 residues. Germline V gene data show CDR1 as MNHNY and CDR2 as SVGAGI (reference sequence). The CDR3 is CASSQQGQGFQPQHF. In DNA, the CDR3 is TGTGCCAGCAGCCAACAGGGACAGGGCTTTCAGCCCCAGCATTTT.

The CDR3 DNA reads as TGTGCCTGGATGGAGGTGGCGGGATCCACAGATACGCAGTATTTT. Residues: CAWMEVAGSTDTQYF. This chain links TRBV30 with TRBJ2-3; a weak D match, TRBD2 (6 bases). The V gene lost 4 bases and the J gene lost 2 bases, with 16 bases spanning the gap. This CDR3 contains 15 residues. Germline V gene data show CDR1 as GTSNPN and CDR2 as SVGIG (reference sequence).

This chain uses TRBV2 with TRBJ2-3, with D perhaps matching TRBD2 (7 bases). V was shortened by 7 bases and J by 12 bases, with 17 bases between the two germline ends. CDR3 size: 12 residues. CDR1 SNHLY and CDR2 FYNNEI come from the germline V gene. This CDR3 is CASTPGGAHQYF. Here the CDR3 DNA reads TGTGCCAGCACCCCTGGGGGGGCGCATCAGTATTTT.